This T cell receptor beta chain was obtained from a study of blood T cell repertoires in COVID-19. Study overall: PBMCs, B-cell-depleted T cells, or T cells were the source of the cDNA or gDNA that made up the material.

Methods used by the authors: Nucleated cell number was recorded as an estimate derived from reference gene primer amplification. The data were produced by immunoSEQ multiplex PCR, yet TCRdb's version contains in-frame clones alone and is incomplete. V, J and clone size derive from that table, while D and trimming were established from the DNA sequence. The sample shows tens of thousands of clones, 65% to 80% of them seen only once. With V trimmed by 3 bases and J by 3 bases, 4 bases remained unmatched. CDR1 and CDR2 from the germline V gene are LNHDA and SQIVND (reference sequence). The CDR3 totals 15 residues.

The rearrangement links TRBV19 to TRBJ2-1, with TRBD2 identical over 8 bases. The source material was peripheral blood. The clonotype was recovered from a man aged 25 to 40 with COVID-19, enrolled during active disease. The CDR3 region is CASSITSGYYNEQFF. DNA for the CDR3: TGTGCCAGTAGTATTACTAGCGGTTACTACAATGAGCAGTTCTTC.